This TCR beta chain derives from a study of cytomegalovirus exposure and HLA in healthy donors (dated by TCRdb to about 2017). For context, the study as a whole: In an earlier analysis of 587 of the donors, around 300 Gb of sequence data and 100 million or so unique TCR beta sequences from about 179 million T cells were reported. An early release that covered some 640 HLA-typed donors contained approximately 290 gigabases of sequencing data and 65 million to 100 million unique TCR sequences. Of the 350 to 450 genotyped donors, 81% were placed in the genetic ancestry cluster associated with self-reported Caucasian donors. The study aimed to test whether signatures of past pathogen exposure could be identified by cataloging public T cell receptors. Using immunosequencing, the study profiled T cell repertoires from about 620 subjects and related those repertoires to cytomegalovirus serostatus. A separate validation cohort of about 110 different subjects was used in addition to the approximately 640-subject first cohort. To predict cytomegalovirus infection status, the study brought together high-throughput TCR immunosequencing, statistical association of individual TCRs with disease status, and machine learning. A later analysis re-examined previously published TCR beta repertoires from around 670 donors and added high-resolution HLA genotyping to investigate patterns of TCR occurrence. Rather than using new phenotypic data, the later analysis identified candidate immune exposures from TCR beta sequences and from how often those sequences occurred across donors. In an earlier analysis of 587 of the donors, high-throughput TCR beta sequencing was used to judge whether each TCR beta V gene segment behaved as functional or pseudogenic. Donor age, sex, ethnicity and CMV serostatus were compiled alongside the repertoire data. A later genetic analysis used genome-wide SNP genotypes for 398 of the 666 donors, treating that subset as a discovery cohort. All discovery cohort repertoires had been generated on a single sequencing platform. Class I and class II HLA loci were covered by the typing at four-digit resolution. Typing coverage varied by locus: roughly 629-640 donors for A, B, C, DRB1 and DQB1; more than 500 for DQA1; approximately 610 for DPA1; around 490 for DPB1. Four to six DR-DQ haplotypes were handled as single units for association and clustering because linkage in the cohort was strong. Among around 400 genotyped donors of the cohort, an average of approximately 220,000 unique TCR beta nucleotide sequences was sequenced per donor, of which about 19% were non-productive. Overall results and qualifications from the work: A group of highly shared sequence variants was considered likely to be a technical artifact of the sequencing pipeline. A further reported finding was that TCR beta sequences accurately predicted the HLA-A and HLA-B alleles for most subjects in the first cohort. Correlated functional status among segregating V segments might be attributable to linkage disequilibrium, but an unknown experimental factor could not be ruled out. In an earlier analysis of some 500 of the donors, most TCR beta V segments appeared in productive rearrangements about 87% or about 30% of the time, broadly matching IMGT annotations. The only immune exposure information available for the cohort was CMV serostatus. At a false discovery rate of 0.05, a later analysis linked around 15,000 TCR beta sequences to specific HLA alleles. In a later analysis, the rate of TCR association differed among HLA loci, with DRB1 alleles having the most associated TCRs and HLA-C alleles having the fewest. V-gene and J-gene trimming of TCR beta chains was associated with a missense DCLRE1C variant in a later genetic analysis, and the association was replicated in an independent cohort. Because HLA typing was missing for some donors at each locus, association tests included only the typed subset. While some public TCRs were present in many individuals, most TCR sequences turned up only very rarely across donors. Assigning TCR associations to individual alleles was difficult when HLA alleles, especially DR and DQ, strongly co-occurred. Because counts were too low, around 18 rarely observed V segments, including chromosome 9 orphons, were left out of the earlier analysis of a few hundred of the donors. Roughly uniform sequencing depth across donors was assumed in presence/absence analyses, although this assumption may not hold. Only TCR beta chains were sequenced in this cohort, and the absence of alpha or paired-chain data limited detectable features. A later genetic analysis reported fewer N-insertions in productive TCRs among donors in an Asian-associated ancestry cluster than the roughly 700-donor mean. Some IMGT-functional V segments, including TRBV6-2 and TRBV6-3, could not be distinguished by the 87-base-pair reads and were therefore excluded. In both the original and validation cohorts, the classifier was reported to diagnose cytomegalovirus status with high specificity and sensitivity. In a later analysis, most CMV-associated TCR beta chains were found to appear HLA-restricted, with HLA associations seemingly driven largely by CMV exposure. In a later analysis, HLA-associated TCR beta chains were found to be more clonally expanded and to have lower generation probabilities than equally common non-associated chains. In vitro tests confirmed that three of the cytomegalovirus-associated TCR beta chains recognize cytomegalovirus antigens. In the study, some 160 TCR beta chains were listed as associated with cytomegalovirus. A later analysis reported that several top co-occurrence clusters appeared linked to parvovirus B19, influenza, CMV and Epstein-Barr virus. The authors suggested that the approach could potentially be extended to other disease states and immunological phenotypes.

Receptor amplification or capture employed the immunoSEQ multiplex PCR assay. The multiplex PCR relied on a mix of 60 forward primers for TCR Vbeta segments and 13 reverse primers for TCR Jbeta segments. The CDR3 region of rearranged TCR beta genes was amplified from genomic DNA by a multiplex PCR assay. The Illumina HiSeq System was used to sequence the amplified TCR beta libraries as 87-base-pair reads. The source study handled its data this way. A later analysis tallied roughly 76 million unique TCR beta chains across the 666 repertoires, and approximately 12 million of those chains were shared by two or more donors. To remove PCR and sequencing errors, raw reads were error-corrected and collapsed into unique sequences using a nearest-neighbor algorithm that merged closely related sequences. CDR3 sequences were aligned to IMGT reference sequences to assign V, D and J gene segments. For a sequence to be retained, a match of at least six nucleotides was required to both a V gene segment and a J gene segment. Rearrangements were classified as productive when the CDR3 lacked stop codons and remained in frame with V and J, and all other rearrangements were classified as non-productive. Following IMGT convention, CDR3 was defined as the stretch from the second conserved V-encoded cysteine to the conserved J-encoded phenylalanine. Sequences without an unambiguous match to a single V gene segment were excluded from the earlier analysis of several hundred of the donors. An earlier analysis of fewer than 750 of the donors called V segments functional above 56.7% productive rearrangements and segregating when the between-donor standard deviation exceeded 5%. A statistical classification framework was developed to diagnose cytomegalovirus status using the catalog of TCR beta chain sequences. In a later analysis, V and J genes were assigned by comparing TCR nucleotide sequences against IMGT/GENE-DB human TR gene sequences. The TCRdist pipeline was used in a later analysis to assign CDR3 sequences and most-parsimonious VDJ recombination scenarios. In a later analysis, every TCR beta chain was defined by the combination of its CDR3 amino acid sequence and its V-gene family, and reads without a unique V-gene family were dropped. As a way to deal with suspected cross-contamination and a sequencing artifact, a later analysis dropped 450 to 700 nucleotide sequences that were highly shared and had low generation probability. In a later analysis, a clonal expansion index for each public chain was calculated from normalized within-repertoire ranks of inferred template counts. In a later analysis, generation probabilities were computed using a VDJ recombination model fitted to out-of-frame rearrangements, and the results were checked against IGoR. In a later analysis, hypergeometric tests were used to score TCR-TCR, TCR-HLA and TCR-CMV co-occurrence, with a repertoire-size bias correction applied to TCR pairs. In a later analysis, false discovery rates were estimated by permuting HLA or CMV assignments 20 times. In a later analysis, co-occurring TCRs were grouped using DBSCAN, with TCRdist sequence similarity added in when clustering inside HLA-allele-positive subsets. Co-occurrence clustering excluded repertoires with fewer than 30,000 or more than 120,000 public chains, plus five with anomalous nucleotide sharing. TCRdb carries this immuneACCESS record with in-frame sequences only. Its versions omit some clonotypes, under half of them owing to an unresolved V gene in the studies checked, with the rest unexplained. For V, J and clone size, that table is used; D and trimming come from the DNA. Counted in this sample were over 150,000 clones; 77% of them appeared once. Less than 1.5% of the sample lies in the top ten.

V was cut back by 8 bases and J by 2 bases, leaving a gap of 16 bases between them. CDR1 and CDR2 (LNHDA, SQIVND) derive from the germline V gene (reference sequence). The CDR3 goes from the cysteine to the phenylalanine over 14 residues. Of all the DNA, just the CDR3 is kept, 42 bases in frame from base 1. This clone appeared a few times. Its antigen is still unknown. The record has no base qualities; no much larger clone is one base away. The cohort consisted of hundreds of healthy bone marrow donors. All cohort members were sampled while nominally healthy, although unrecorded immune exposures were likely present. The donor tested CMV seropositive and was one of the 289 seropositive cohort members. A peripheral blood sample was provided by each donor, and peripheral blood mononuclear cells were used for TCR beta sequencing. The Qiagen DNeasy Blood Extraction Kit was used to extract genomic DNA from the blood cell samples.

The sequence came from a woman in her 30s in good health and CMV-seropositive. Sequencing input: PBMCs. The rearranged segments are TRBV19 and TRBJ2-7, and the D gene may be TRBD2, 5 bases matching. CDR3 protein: CASSTLAGTYEQYF. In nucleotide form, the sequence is TGTGCCAGTTCGACCCTGGCCGGGACCTACGAGCAGTACTTC.